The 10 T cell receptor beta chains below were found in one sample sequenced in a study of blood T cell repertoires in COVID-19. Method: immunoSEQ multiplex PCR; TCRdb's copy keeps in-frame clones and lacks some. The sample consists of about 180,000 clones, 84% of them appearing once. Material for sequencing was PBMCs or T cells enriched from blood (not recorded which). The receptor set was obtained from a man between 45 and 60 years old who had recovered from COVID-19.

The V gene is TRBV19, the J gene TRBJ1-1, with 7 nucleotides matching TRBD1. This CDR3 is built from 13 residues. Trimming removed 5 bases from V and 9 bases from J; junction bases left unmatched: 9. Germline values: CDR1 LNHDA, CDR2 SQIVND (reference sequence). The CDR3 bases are TGTGCCAGTAGTCTACCCCAGACAGGGCAAGCTTTCTTT. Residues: CASSLPQTGQAFF.

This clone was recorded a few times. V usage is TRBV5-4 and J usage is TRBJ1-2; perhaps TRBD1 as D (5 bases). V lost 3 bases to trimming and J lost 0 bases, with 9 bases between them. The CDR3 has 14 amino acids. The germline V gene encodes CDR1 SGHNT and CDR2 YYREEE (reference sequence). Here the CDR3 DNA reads TGTGCCAGCAGCTCACTGACAGCTAACTATGGCTACACCTTC. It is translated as CASSSLTANYGYTF.

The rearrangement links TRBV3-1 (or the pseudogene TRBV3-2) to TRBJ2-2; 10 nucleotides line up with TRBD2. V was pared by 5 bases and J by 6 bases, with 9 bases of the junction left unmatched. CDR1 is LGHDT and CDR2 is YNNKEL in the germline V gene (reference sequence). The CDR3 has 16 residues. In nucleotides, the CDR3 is TGTGCCAGCAGCTACTATAGCGGGGGGCGACCCGGGGAGCTGTTTTTT. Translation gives CASSYYSGGRPGELFF.

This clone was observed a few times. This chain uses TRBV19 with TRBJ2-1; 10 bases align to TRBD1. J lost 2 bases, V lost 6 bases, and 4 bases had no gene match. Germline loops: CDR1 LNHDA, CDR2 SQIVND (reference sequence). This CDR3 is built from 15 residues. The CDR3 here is CASRDGQGAYNEQFF. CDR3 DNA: TGTGCCAGTAGGGACGGACAGGGGGCCTACAATGAGCAGTTCTTC.

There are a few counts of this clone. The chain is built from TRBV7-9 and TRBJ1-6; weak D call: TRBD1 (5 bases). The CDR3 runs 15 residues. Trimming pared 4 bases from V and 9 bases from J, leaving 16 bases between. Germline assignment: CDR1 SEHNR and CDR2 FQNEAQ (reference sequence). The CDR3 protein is CASSSPGGGTSPLHF. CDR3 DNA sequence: TGTGCCAGCAGCTCCCCGGGGGGGGGAACTTCACCCCTCCACTTT. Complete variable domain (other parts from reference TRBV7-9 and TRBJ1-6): DTGVSQNPRHKITKRGQNVTFRCDPISEHNRLYWYRQTLGQGPEFLTYFQNEAQLEKSRLLSDRFSAERPKGSFSTLEIQRTEQGDSAMYLCASSSPGGGTSPLHFGNGTRLTVT.

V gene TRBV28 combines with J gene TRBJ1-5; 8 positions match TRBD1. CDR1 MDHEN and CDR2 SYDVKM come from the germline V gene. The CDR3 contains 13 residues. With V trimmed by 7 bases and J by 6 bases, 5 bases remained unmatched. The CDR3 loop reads CASITGGVQPQHF. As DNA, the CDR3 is TGTGCCAGCATCACAGGGGGAGTTCAGCCCCAGCATTTT.

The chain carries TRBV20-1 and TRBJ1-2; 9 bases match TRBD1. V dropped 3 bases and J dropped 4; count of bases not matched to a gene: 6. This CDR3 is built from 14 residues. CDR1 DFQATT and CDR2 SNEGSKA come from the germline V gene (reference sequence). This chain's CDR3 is CSASYRGQGYGYTF. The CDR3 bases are TGCAGTGCTAGTTACAGGGGGCAGGGCTATGGCTACACCTTC.

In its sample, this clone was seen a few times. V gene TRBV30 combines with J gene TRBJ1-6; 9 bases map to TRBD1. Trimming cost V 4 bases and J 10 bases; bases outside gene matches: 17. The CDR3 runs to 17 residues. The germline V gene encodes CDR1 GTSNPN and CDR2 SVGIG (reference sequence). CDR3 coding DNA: TGTGCCTGGAAAACGCCGGGACAGGGAGGAATAGGATCACCCCTCCACTTT. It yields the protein CAWKTPGQGGIGSPLHF.

The CDR3 sequence: CAWSVTVRNTIYF. In nucleotides, the CDR3 is TGTGCCTGGAGTGTAACAGTAAGAAACACCATATATTTT. This rearrangement joins TRBV30 to TRBJ1-3, with D uncertain. The V gene's germline CDR1 is GTSNPN and CDR2 SVGIG (reference sequence). This CDR3 comprises 13 residues. The V gene lost 0 bases and the J gene lost 5 bases, with 8 bases spanning the gap.

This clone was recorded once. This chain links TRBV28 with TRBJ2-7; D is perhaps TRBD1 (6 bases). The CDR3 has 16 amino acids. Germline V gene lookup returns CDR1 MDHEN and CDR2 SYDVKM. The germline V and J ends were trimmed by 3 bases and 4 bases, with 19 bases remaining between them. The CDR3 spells CASSFDLTGNNYEQYF. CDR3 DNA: TGTGCCAGCAGTTTCGATCTGACAGGAAATAATTACGAGCAGTACTTC.